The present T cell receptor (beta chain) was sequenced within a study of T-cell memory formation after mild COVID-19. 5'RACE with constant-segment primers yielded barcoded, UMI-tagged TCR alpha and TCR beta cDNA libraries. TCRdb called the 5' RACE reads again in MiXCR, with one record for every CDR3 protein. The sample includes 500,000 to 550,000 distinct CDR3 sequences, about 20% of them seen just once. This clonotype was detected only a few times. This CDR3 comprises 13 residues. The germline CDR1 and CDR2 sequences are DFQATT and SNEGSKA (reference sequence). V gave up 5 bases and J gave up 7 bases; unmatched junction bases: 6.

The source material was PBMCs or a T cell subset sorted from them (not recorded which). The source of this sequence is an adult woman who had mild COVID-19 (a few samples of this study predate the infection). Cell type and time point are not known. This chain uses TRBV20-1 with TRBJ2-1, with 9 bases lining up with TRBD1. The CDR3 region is CSARDRVKNEQFF. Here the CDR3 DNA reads TGCAGTGCTCGGGACAGGGTGAAAAATGAGCAGTTCTTC.